Shown below are 18 T cell receptor beta chains from a single sample sequenced in a study of blood T cell repertoires in COVID-19. The data were produced by immunoSEQ multiplex PCR, yet TCRdb's version contains in-frame clones alone and is incomplete. The sample includes roughly 380,000 clones, 85% to 90% of them seen just once. The sequencing input was PBMCs or T cells enriched from blood (not recorded which). The source is a young woman who had been exposed to COVID-19.

The chain recombines TRBV5-1 with TRBJ1-3; 9 bases match TRBD1. Germline CDR1 reads SGHRS; CDR2 reads YFSETQ. This CDR3 comprises 16 residues. The V gene end was trimmed by 3 bases and the J gene end by 1 base; junction bases not matched to a gene: 5. CDR3 nucleotide sequence: TGCGCCAGCAGCTCCACAGGGGGCGCTTCTGGAAACACCATATATTTT. This encodes CASSSTGGASGNTIYF.

The genes are TRBV9 and TRBJ2-1, with TRBD1 identical over 7 bases. This CDR3 has 18 amino acids. CDR1 and CDR2 (germline): SGDLS, YYNGEE. V was clipped by 0 bases and J by 9 bases; unmatched bases: 18. This CDR3 reads CASSVGVRTGATQGEQFF. The CDR3 DNA sequence: TGTGCCAGCAGCGTAGGGGTCCGTACAGGGGCAACCCAAGGTGAGCAGTTCTTC.

The chain employs TRBV9 and TRBJ2-3, with D possibly being TRBD2 (6 bases). The CDR3 sequence is 13 residues long. Per the germline V gene, CDR1 is SGDLS and CDR2 is YYNGEE. V shed 4 bases and J shed 4 bases, with 10 bases lying between them. As DNA, the CDR3 is TGTGCCAGCAGCCTATCTAGCGCAGATACGCAGTATTTT. This encodes CASSLSSADTQYF.

This chain links TRBV5-6 with TRBJ1-4; unclear D gene. Germline assignment: CDR1 SGHDT and CDR2 YYEEEE. The CDR3 loop spans 13 amino acids. Trimming took off 1 base at V and 6 bases at J, with 7 bases between the two ends. The CDR3 nucleotides are TGTGCCAGCAGCTTGTTTGCGGATGAAAAACTGTTTTTT. Protein product: CASSLFADEKLFF.

The CDR3 region is CASSLRFGSYNEQFF. CDR3 bases: TGTGCCAGCAGCCTGAGGTTTGGCTCCTACAATGAGCAGTTCTTC. The chain employs TRBV9 and TRBJ2-1; D is uncertain. Germline values: CDR1 SGDLS, CDR2 YYNGEE. The CDR3 contains 15 residues. V lost 4 bases and J 0 bases, leaving 11 bases between the germline ends.

The gene calls are TRBV18 and TRBJ2-7, with D unresolved. From germline, CDR1 is KGHSH and CDR2 LQKENI. Between the trimmed V and J ends, which lost 3 bases and 0 bases, there was a span of 6 bases. CDR3 size: 13 residues. CDR3 bases: TGTGCCAGCTCACCGGCCAACTCCTACGAGCAGTACTTC. This gives the protein CASSPANSYEQYF.

The genes are TRBV11-3 and TRBJ2-7, with 12 bases fitting TRBD2. The CDR3 covers 16 residues. With 0 bases clipped from V and 3 bases from J, the junction kept 3 bases outside the gene matches. CDR1 is SGHNT, CDR2 YENEEA, per germline. CDR3 coding DNA: TGTGCCAGCAGCTTAGAACTAGCGGGAGGAGACTACGAGCAGTACTTC. Protein product: CASSLELAGGDYEQYF.

This clone was seen only once. This chain links TRBV5-6 with TRBJ1-5; 9 positions agree with TRBD1. V shed 4 bases, J shed 6 bases, and the junction held 5 bases outside the gene matches. CDR1 is SGHDT, CDR2 YYEEEE, per germline. This CDR3 region has 14 residues. Here the CDR3 DNA reads TGTGCCAGCAGCGGCGACAGGGGGAGTCAGCCCCAGCATTTT. Translation: CASSGDRGSQPQHF. Full variable domain (outside the CDR3, taken from reference TRBV5-6 and TRBJ1-5): DAGVTQSPTHLIKTRGQQVTLRCSPKSGHDTVSWYQQALGQGPQFIFQYYEEEERQRGNFPDRFSGHQFPNYSSELNVNALLLGDSALYLCASSGDRGSQPQHFGDGTRLSIL.

The CDR3 DNA reads as TGTGCCAGCAGTCTTAGGACAGGAGAACAAGAGACCCAGTACTTC. It yields the protein CASSLRTGEQETQYF. The chain has TRBV6-5 and TRBJ2-5; 7 bases are a match to TRBD1. V gave up 5 bases and J gave up 2 bases; unmatched junction bases: 8. Germline-derived CDR1 and CDR2 are MNHEY and SVGAGI. The CDR3 totals 15 residues.

V usage is TRBV7-9 and J usage is TRBJ1-4, with 7 bases that match TRBD1. The CDR3 has 16 amino acids. Germline loops: CDR1 SEHNR, CDR2 FQNEAQ (reference sequence). The V and J ends lost 2 bases and 5 bases, in that order; junction bases with no gene match: 8. CDR3: CASSLYGTEYNEKLFF. The CDR3, as DNA: TGTGCCAGCAGCTTATATGGGACAGAATACAATGAAAAACTGTTTTTT.

The chain carries TRBV9 and TRBJ1-3; D is uncertain. CDR3 length: 15 residues. Trimming removed 0 bases from V and 0 bases from J, with 7 bases in between. Germline V gene data show CDR1 as SGDLS and CDR2 as YYNGEE. The DNA for the CDR3 is TGTGCCAGCAGCGTAGATCGGTTCTCTGGAAACACCATATATTTT. Encoded protein: CASSVDRFSGNTIYF.

The chain has TRBV28 and TRBJ1-3; D not resolved. From germline, CDR1 is MDHEN and CDR2 SYDVKM. This CDR3 is built from 16 residues. V gave up 6 bases and J gave up 0 bases, with 15 bases separating them. For the CDR3, the DNA is TGTGCCAGCAGGGGAGGCGGGATACTCTCTGGAAACACCATATATTTT. Its protein is CASRGGGILSGNTIYF.

V and J are TRBV21-1 and TRBJ1-4; the listed D gene, TRBD1, was not tested against the DNA. TRBV21-1 is an annotated pseudogene. The CDR3 runs 17 residues. The CDR3 coding sequence is TGTGCCAGCAGCAAAGAAGGACAGGGCGGCCCTAATGAAAAACTGTTTTTT. Its protein is CASSKEGQGGPNEKLFF.

This clone was recorded once. The chain recombines TRBV5-1 with TRBJ1-6; TRBD1 might be the D (6 bases). The length of the CDR3 is 13 residues. CDR1 and CDR2 from the germline V gene are SGHRS and YFSETQ. V was cut by 6 bases and J by 10 bases, with 14 bases left in between. The CDR3 loop reads CASTTDSESPLHF. The CDR3 DNA is TGCGCCAGCACGACGGACAGCGAATCACCCCTCCACTTT.

This chain joins TRBV5-1 and TRBJ1-6; 9 positions match TRBD1. V trimming: 4 bases; J trimming: 7 bases; junction bases outside the gene matches: 9. Germline CDR1 reads SGHRS; CDR2 reads YFSETQ. The CDR3 contains 16 residues. DNA for the CDR3: TGCGCCAGCAGCCCGGGACAGGGAAGGGGGAATTCACCCCTCCACTTT. This translates into CASSPGQGRGNSPLHF.

The rearrangement uses TRBV19 and TRBJ2-7, with a tentative D call TRBD2 (6 bases). Germline CDR1 is LNHDA and CDR2 is SQIVND (reference sequence). V dropped 8 bases and J dropped 3 bases, with 14 bases sitting between them. The length of the CDR3 is 13 residues. The CDR3 DNA is TGTGCCAGTGCCCCCGGCGGGAACTACGAGCAGTACTTC. Its translation is CASAPGGNYEQYF.

The V call is TRBV18, the J call TRBJ2-7, with D possibly matching TRBD2 (6 bases). CDR1 and CDR2 (germline): KGHSH, LQKENI. Trimming removed 6 bases at V and 4 bases at J, with 16 bases between. This CDR3 is built from 14 residues. The CDR3 is CASSPSMEGYEQYF. CDR3 bases: TGTGCCAGCTCCCCCAGTATGGAGGGGTACGAGCAGTACTTC.

V gene TRBV3-1 (or the pseudogene TRBV3-2) combines with J gene TRBJ2-1; 7 bases match TRBD2. V trimming: 6 bases; J trimming: 3 bases; junction bases outside the gene matches: 5. Germline lookup yields CDR1 LGHDT and CDR2 YNNKEL (reference sequence). The CDR3 spans 14 residues. The CDR3 region has the DNA TGTGCCAGCAGTCCGGCGGGAGTCTACAATGAGCAGTTCTTC. This codes for CASSPAGVYNEQFF.